One sample yielded the 6 T cell receptor beta chains listed below, sequenced in a study of blood T cell repertoires in COVID-19. TCRdb's table, derived via immunoSEQ multiplex PCR, lists solely in-frame clones and lacks some. The table lists 300,000 to 350,000 clones, roughly 90% of them singletons. Sequencing was performed on PBMCs or T cells enriched from blood (not recorded which). The receptors shown here come from a woman in her twenties or thirties who had recovered from COVID-19.

The chain has TRBV2 and TRBJ1-2, with 12 bases matching TRBD1. J gave up 8 bases and V 10 bases, and 11 bases lay outside the gene matches. Germline CDR1 is SNHLY and CDR2 is FYNNEI. The CDR3 runs 14 residues. The chain's CDR3 is CAKIAGTGGRGYTF. The CDR3 nucleotides are TGTGCCAAAATAGCTGGGACAGGGGGCCGGGGCTACACCTTC.

The chain has TRBV3-1 (or the pseudogene TRBV3-2) and TRBJ1-4, with D unresolved. V was pared by 4 bases and J by 0 bases, with 15 bases between. The CDR3 has 17 amino acids. Germline CDR1 reads LGHDT; CDR2 reads YNNKEL (reference sequence). The CDR3 DNA sequence: TGTGCCAGCAGCCTTAATTATATGCAGGCAACTAATGAAAAACTGTTTTTT. Its translation is CASSLNYMQATNEKLFF.

The chain recombines TRBV3-1 (or the pseudogene TRBV3-2) with TRBJ1-2, with a tentative D call TRBD1 (5 bases). Trimming left V 0 bases short and J 5 bases short, with 16 bases between. This CDR3 spans 16 amino acids. Germline-derived CDR1 and CDR2 are LGHDT and YNNKEL (reference sequence). CDR3 coding DNA: TGTGCCAGCAGCCAAGATACGCAGGGCTCCACGTATGGCTACACCTTC. This encodes CASSQDTQGSTYGYTF.

The rearrangement uses TRBV7-2 and TRBJ1-1; unclear D gene. CDR3 length equals 14 residues. The V and J ends lost 4 bases and 3 bases respectively, with 12 bases between them. Germline V gene sequence: CDR1 SGHTA, CDR2 FQGNSA. The DNA for the CDR3 is TGTGCCAGCAGCTCGAAGGTCCGGGACACTGAAGCTTTCTTT. This encodes CASSSKVRDTEAFF.

This chain joins TRBV28 and TRBJ2-5; tentatively, D is TRBD1 (7 bases). The CDR3 covers 16 residues. Trimming left V 4 bases short and J 5 bases short, with 20 bases between. Per the germline V gene, CDR1 is MDHEN and CDR2 is SYDVKM. The chain's CDR3 is CASSSQDREVGETQYF. The CDR3 DNA sequence: TGTGCCAGCAGTTCGCAAGACAGGGAGGTGGGCGAGACCCAGTACTTC.

V and J are TRBV19 and TRBJ2-2, with D maybe TRBD2 (5 bases). CDR1 is LNHDA, CDR2 SQIVND, per germline (reference sequence). Between the trimmed V and J ends, which lost 4 bases and 3 bases, there was a span of 9 bases. The CDR3 is made up of 14 amino acids. The CDR3 loop reads CASSRGLHTGELFF. CDR3 nucleotide sequence: TGTGCCAGTAGTAGAGGGCTCCACACCGGGGAGCTGTTTTTT.